Detailed here is one T cell receptor beta chain. The entry originates in a study of early T cells in non-severe SARS-CoV-2 infection. MiXCR, run by TCRdb on the 5' RACE reads, gives a single entry per CDR3 protein. Among some 97,000 distinct CDR3 sequences listed, about 11% were seen once. The CDR3 is 16 residues long. V lost 0 bases to trimming and J lost 3 bases; unmatched junction nucleotides: 8. Per the germline V gene, CDR1 is SGHNT and CDR2 is YYREEE (reference sequence). The gene calls are TRBV5-4 and TRBJ2-7; TRBD1 matches 8 bases. The clonotype was recovered from an adult who was a healthcare worker with PCR-confirmed SARS-CoV-2 infection or an uninfected control (not recorded which). The source material was whole blood, sampled at baseline. In DNA, the CDR3 is TGTGCCAGCAGCTTGGCCATCGGACAGGGTAACTACGAGCAGTACTTC. Protein product: CASSLAIGQGNYEQYF.